This T cell receptor (beta chain) was sequenced during a study of blood T cell repertoires in COVID-19. Study-level information: The study drew acute and convalescent COVID-19 samples from the United States, Italy and Spain. Sources were T cells, B-cell-depleted T cells, or PBMCs; the material itself was cDNA or gDNA.

V was pared by 3 bases and J by 5 bases, with 16 bases between. CDR3 length: 16 amino acids. Germline V lookup: CDR1 MGHRA, CDR2 YSYEKL. In the authors' methods: Amplified reference gene primers provided the basis for estimating nucleated cell counts. Some clones are missing from TCRdb's copy, which holds only in-frame ones; the method was immunoSEQ multiplex PCR. V and J calls and clone size are as listed in that table; D and trimming were resolved from the DNA. In the table there are approximately 99,000 clones, approximately 82% of which are singletons. The sequencing input was peripheral blood. This clonotype originated in a woman in her 70s with acute or convalescent COVID-19. The chain is built from TRBV4-1 and TRBJ2-2; tentative D call: TRBD1 (5 bases). The CDR3, as DNA: TGCGCCAGCAGCCAGACGGCTCTAGGGGTTACCGGGGAGCTGTTTTTT. Protein: CASSQTALGVTGELFF.